The source of this TCR beta chain is a study of cytomegalovirus exposure and HLA in healthy donors. Both 60 Vbeta primers and 13 Jbeta primers went into the PCR. Method: immunoSEQ multiplex PCR; TCRdb's copy keeps in-frame clones and lacks some. The sample consists of over 150,000 clones, 84% of them appearing once. This CDR3 has 13 amino acids. Germline V CDR1 and CDR2: WSHSY, SAAADI. V lost 7 bases and J lost 11; bases outside the gene matches: 14. This clone was picked up a small number of times. The rearrangement links TRBV10-2 to TRBJ2-7; 7 nucleotides match TRBD1. Sequenced material: PBMCs. The clonotype originates from a young man in good health and CMV-seronegative. The CDR3 loop is CASTRAEGAQEYF. The CDR3 DNA is TGCGCCAGCACCCGCGCTGAGGGGGCCCAGGAGTACTTC.